What follows are 12 T cell receptor beta chains derived from one specimen sequenced in a study of beta chain features in type 1 diabetes. Expressed TCRB transcripts were sequenced because the isolated RNA had all been reverse transcribed beforehand. TCRdb's table, derived via immunoSEQ multiplex PCR, lists solely in-frame clones and lacks some. The sample records about 340,000 clones, 7% to 9% being singletons. Sample: central memory CD4+ T cells from blood. Receptors were obtained from a woman aged 18-29 years in good health.

This clone turned up a few times. The CDR3 DNA sequence: TGTGCCAGCAGCTTAGGTCCGGACAGGGGGGATCGGGGGCCCCAGCATTTT. It is translated as CASSLGPDRGDRGPQHF. The J gene is TRBJ1-5, the V gene TRBV7-9, with TRBD1 identical over 10 bases. CDR3 length: 17 residues. The germline CDR1 and CDR2 sequences are SEHNR and FQNEAQ (reference sequence). The ends lost 1 base at V and 9 bases at J; junction bases unmatched: 12.

This clone was observed a handful of times. This sequence joins TRBV28 and TRBJ2-1, with D possibly being TRBD1 or TRBD2 (5 bases each). Germline CDR1 reads MDHEN; CDR2 reads SYDVKM. V lost 5 bases, J lost 9 bases, and 20 bases lay in between. This CDR3 is 15 amino acids long. DNA of the CDR3: TGTGCCAGCAGTCCCGGGGCACACCCCAAGGGTGAGCAGTTCTTC. Residues: CASSPGAHPKGEQFF.

A few counts support this clone. V and J are TRBV28 and TRBJ2-7; D may be TRBD1 (5 bases). V lost 5 bases to trimming and J lost 9 bases, with 20 bases between them. The CDR3 extends over 14 amino acids. CDR1 and CDR2 from the germline V gene are MDHEN and SYDVKM. In DNA, the CDR3 is TGTGCCAGCAGTGAATACATCCAGGGTGGTAGGCAGTACTTC. Its protein product is CASSEYIQGGRQYF.

The CDR3 nucleotides are TGTGCCAGCAGCCTGGGACTTCGCACAGATACGCAGTATTTT. Amino acid sequence: CASSLGLRTDTQYF. This rearrangement joins TRBV11-2 to TRBJ2-3; D may be TRBD2 (6 bases). Trimming took 5 bases from V and 1 from J, leaving 10 bases between them. The germline V gene has CDR1 SGHAT and CDR2 FQNNGV. The CDR3 extends over 14 amino acids. Looking up the rest from reference TRBV11-2 and TRBJ2-3 gives the full variable domain: EAGVAQSPRYKIIEKRQSVAFWCNPISGHATLYWYQQILGQGPKLLIQFQNNGVVDDSQLPKDRFSAERLKGVDSTLKIQPAKLEDSAVYLCASSLGLRTDTQYFGPGTRLTVL.

This clone was detected only once. This chain links TRBV18 with TRBJ1-2; TRBD1 matches at 12 bases. The CDR3 spans 15 residues. Germline V lookup: CDR1 KGHSH, CDR2 LQKENI. With 4 bases clipped from V and 7 bases from J, the junction kept 7 bases outside the gene matches. Written as DNA, the CDR3 is TGTGCCAGCTCACGTCCGGGACAGGGGGCAGGTGGCTACACCTTC. As protein: CASSRPGQGAGGYTF.

The chain uses TRBV29-1 and TRBJ2-2; D is possibly TRBD1 (6 bases). Germline V gives CDR1 SQVTM, CDR2 ANQGSEA. Trimming shortened V by 7 bases and J by 4 bases, and 16 bases separated the two germline ends. CDR3 size: 14 residues. The CDR3 DNA reads TGCAGCGGCGCCAAGGGGGTCGCCACCGGGGAGCTGTTTTTT. It codes for CSGAKGVATGELFF.

This clone showed up just a few times. This chain links TRBV9 with TRBJ2-7; 13 nucleotides match TRBD2. CDR1 and CDR2 (germline): SGDLS, YYNGEE. The J segment lost 7 bases and the V segment lost 3 bases, leaving 7 bases of the junction unmatched. The CDR3 sequence is 15 residues long. DNA for the CDR3: TGTGCCAGCAGCGCTAGGACTAGCGGGAGTTCGGAGCAGTACTTC. Translating it yields CASSARTSGSSEQYF.

V and J are TRBV6-6 and TRBJ1-5; D unresolved. The germline gives CDR1 MNHNY, CDR2 SVGAGI (reference sequence). The CDR3 runs 12 residues. The V end was cut by 6 bases, the J end by 10 bases, with 13 bases between. The DNA for the CDR3 is TGTGCCAGCAGCGAGGAGGGATTCCCCCAGCATTTT. Translating gives CASSEEGFPQHF.

In this sample, this clone turned up a few times. The J gene is TRBJ2-7, the V gene TRBV23-1; no reliable D call. TRBV23-1 is an open reading frame whose function is uncertain. Trimming removed 6 bases at V and 0 bases at J, with 18 bases between. This CDR3 comprises 16 residues. The CDR3 sequence: CASSQEADGYSYEQYF. CDR3 coding DNA: TGCGCCAGCAGCCAAGAGGCGGACGGTTACTCCTACGAGCAGTACTTC.

This clone was recorded only once. Other DNA sequences within the sample encode an identical CDR3. The V call is TRBV9, the J call TRBJ2-5; D might be TRBD1 or TRBD2, each matching 5 bases. Trimming shortened V by 0 bases and J by 5 bases, and 11 bases separated the two germline ends. Looked up from germline, CDR1 is SGDLS and CDR2 is YYNGEE. This CDR3 is 14 amino acids long. This CDR3 reads CASSVDGGGETQYF. CDR3 DNA sequence: TGTGCCAGCAGCGTAGATGGTGGGGGTGAGACCCAGTACTTC.

This clone has just a few counts. V and J are TRBV9 and TRBJ2-1, with 7 bases identical to TRBD1. This CDR3 spans 15 amino acids. V was clipped by 4 bases and J by 3 bases; unmatched bases: 7. CDR1 is SGDLS, CDR2 YYNGEE, per germline. The CDR3 is CASSPRQGVYNEQFF. As DNA, the CDR3 is TGTGCCAGCAGCCCCCGCCAGGGGGTCTACAATGAGCAGTTCTTC.

The chain has TRBV6-5 and TRBJ2-7; 9 bases are a match to TRBD2. The CDR3 sequence is 16 residues long. Trimming at V came to 0 bases and at J to 2 bases, leaving 5 bases not matched to a gene. Germline-derived CDR1 and CDR2 are MNHEY and SVGAGI. CDR3 in amino acids: CASSYSTSGKTYEQYF. The CDR3 nucleotides are TGTGCCAGCAGTTACTCGACTAGCGGCAAAACCTACGAGCAGTACTTC.